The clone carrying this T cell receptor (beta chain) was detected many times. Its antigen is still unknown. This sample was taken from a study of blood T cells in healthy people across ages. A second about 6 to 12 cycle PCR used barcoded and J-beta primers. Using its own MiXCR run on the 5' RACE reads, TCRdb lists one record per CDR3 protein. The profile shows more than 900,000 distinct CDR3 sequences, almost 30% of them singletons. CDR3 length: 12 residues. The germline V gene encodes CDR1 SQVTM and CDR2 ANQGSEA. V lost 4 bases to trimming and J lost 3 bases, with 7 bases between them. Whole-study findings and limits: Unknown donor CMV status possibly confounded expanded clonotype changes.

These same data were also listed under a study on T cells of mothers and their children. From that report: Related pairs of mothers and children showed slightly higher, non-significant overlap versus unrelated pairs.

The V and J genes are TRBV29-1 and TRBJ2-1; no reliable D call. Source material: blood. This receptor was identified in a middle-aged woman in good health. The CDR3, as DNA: TGCAGCGTTGCGTGGCTCTACAATGAGCAGTTCTTC. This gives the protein CSVAWLYNEQFF.